The rows below give T cell receptor beta chains drawn from one sample of a study of CD8+ T cells in alopecia areata. Data came from immunoSEQ multiplex PCR; TCRdb stores just in-frame clones and leaves some out. The data hold 150,000 to 200,000 clones, with around three fifths observed a single time. The sample was CD4+ T cells sorted from blood, taken at week 49, from a patient treated with tofacitinib. The receptors derive from a human donor with alopecia areata. Both conserved end residues are part of each CDR3. A D gene is named only where the DNA matches it firmly. Size is omitted from some rows. Given values are once, few, many or a class for expanded clones.

clone size: -; J gene: TRBJ2-1; D gene: -; V gene: TRBV12-5; CDR3 DNA: TGTGCTAGTGGTCCTCTCACCGGGCAGGTGCACAATGAGCAGTTCTTC; CDR3 protein: CASGPLTGQVHNEQFF
clone size: -; J gene: TRBJ1-5; D gene: -; V gene: TRBV5-1; CDR3 DNA: TGCGCCAGCAGCTTGGGTGGTACCAATCAGCCCCAGCATTTT; CDR3 protein: CASSLGGTNQPQHF
clone size: -; J gene: TRBJ2-5; D gene: TRBD2; V gene: TRBV29-1; CDR3 DNA: TGCAGCCTCCTAGCGGGGGGCCAAGAGACCCAGTACTTC; CDR3 protein: CSLLAGGQETQYF
clone size: few; J gene: TRBJ1-2; D gene: -; V gene: TRBV27; CDR3 DNA: TGTGCCAGCAGTTTAAAAGGGCAGGGTACTTACGGCTACACCTTC; CDR3 protein: CASSLKGQGTYGYTF
clone size: -; J gene: TRBJ2-3; D gene: -; V gene: TRBV5-1; CDR3 DNA: TGCGCCAGCAGCAAAAACCAGGAACATACGCAGTATTTT; CDR3 protein: CASSKNQEHTQYF
clone size: -; J gene: TRBJ1-2; D gene: -; V gene: TRBV30; CDR3 DNA: TGTGCCTCCCGGTTGGGAGGCTTCTATGGCTACACCTTC; CDR3 protein: CASRLGGFYGYTF
clone size: once; J gene: TRBJ1-6; D gene: -; V gene: TRBV19; CDR3 DNA: TGTGCCAGTAGTACTGGAGGGGGGAATTCACCCCTCCACTTT; CDR3 protein: CASSTGGGNSPLHF
clone size: -; J gene: TRBJ2-3; D gene: TRBD1; V gene: TRBV30; CDR3 DNA: TGTGCCTGTGGACAGGATGGTCGCACAGATACGCAGTATTTT; CDR3 protein: CACGQDGRTDTQYF
clone size: -; J gene: TRBJ1-2; D gene: -; V gene: TRBV9; CDR3 DNA: TGTGCCAGCAGCGTAGGTACAGCAACCTATGGCTACACCTTC; CDR3 protein: CASSVGTATYGYTF
clone size: -; J gene: TRBJ1-1; D gene: -; V gene: TRBV4-3; CDR3 DNA: TGCGCCAGCAGACGACACGGGACCGCCGGGACTGAAGCTTTCTTT; CDR3 protein: CASRRHGTAGTEAFF
clone size: few; J gene: TRBJ1-2; D gene: -; V gene: TRBV2; CDR3 DNA: TGTGCCAGCAGTGAATATAGGGGGGCCTATGGCTACACCTTC; CDR3 protein: CASSEYRGAYGYTF
clone size: few; J gene: TRBJ2-2; D gene: TRBD1; V gene: TRBV18; CDR3 DNA: TGTGCCAGCTCACCACCGAAGAGGGGGCTCACCGGGGAGCTGTTTTTT; CDR3 protein: CASSPPKRGLTGELFF
clone size: -; J gene: TRBJ2-1; D gene: -; V gene: TRBV6-6; CDR3 DNA: TGTGCCAGCACTCAAGACAGGTACAATGAGCAGTTCTTC; CDR3 protein: CASTQDRYNEQFF
clone size: -; J gene: TRBJ1-5; D gene: TRBD1; V gene: TRBV23-1; CDR3 DNA: TGCGCCAGCAGTAACCGGGACAGGGGGCTTCAGCCCCAGCATTTT; CDR3 protein: CASSNRDRGLQPQHF
clone size: -; J gene: TRBJ2-2; D gene: -; V gene: TRBV4-2; CDR3 DNA: TGTGCCAGCAGCCAAGCGTTTAACACCGGGGAGCTGTTTTTT; CDR3 protein: CASSQAFNTGELFF
clone size: -; J gene: TRBJ1-4; D gene: TRBD1; V gene: TRBV15; CDR3 DNA: TGTGCCACCAGCAGAGATCTCAGGGACAGGCAAGAAAAACTGTTTTTT; CDR3 protein: CATSRDLRDRQEKLFF
clone size: -; J gene: TRBJ2-3; D gene: TRBD2; V gene: TRBV4-3; CDR3 DNA: TGCGCCAGCAGCCAAGCCCTTAGCGGGGGGACATTAGCCGTCACTAGCACAGATACGCAGTATTTT; CDR3 protein: CASSQALSGGTLAVTSTDTQYF
clone size: -; J gene: TRBJ2-7; D gene: TRBD1; V gene: TRBV5-1; CDR3 DNA: TGCGCCAGCAGCTTGGCTGGACAGGGGGCCTACGAGCAGTACTTC; CDR3 protein: CASSLAGQGAYEQYF
clone size: -; J gene: TRBJ2-5; D gene: -; V gene: TRBV2; CDR3 DNA: TGTGCCAGCAGTTTAGGGGTACTCCAAGAGACCCAGTACTTC; CDR3 protein: CASSLGVLQETQYF
clone size: -; J gene: TRBJ1-5; D gene: -; V gene: TRBV5-1; CDR3 DNA: TGCGCCAGCAGCTTACAGGGACGGTCTTCGGAGCCCCAGCATTTT; CDR3 protein: CASSLQGRSSEPQHF
clone size: -; J gene: TRBJ2-7; D gene: TRBD1; V gene: TRBV29-1; CDR3 DNA: TGCAGCGTTTCCAGACAGGGGAGGAACGAGCAGTACTTC; CDR3 protein: CSVSRQGRNEQYF
clone size: -; J gene: TRBJ1-2; D gene: -; V gene: TRBV9; CDR3 DNA: TGTGCCAGCAGCGTACGTGGGGCGGTCACCTTC; CDR3 protein: CASSVRGAVTF
clone size: -; J gene: TRBJ1-4; D gene: TRBD1; V gene: TRBV4-3; CDR3 DNA: TGCGCCAGCAGCCCCTCAACAGGGGCGCTAGATGAAAAACTGTTTTTT; CDR3 protein: CASSPSTGALDEKLFF
clone size: -; J gene: TRBJ1-2; D gene: -; V gene: TRBV30; CDR3 DNA: TGTGCCTGGAGTGTACAGGGTGGCTACACCTTC; CDR3 protein: CAWSVQGGYTF
clone size: -; J gene: TRBJ1-4; D gene: -; V gene: TRBV2; CDR3 DNA: TGTGCCAGCACCGAATCGCCGGGACTGAGGAATGAAAAACTGTTTTTT; CDR3 protein: CASTESPGLRNEKLFF
clone size: -; J gene: TRBJ1-6; D gene: -; V gene: TRBV7-3; CDR3 DNA: TGTGCCAGCAGCCCCCAGGGTTCCTATAATTCACCCCTCCACTTT; CDR3 protein: CASSPQGSYNSPLHF
clone size: -; J gene: TRBJ2-3; D gene: TRBD2; V gene: TRBV9; CDR3 DNA: TGTGCCAGCAGCGTAGGGTTGACTAGCGGGGGGCAAGATACGCAGTATTTT; CDR3 protein: CASSVGLTSGGQDTQYF
clone size: few; J gene: TRBJ1-1; D gene: -; V gene: TRBV18; CDR3 DNA: TGTGCCAGCTCACCATCGAAGGAGGTCACTGAAGCTTTCTTT; CDR3 protein: CASSPSKEVTEAFF
clone size: -; J gene: TRBJ1-2; D gene: TRBD1; V gene: TRBV29-1; CDR3 DNA: TGCAGCGTTCCGGGACAGTATAACTATGGCTACACCTTC; CDR3 protein: CSVPGQYNYGYTF
clone size: once; J gene: TRBJ2-7; D gene: -; V gene: TRBV25-1; CDR3 DNA: TGTGCCAGCAGTGAAGGAAATAGATTCGAGCAGTACTTC; CDR3 protein: CASSEGNRFEQYF
clone size: few; J gene: TRBJ1-2; D gene: -; V gene: TRBV20-1; CDR3 DNA: TGCAGTGCTACAGGGCACTATGGCTACACCTTC; CDR3 protein: CSATGHYGYTF
clone size: many; J gene: TRBJ2-7; D gene: -; V gene: TRBV21-1; CDR3 DNA: TGTGCCAGCAGCGGGACAGGGGGCCGGGACGAGCAGTACTTC; CDR3 protein: CASSGTGGRDEQYF
clone size: -; J gene: TRBJ2-1; D gene: TRBD2; V gene: TRBV11-2; CDR3 DNA: TGTGCCAGCAGCTTCAGGACTAGCGGGAGGCGGAATGAGCAGTTCTTC; CDR3 protein: CASSFRTSGRRNEQFF
clone size: -; J gene: TRBJ2-7; D gene: -; V gene: TRBV6-5; CDR3 DNA: TGTGCCAGCAGCTTCACGGGATACGAGCAGTACTTC; CDR3 protein: CASSFTGYEQYF
clone size: -; J gene: TRBJ1-5; D gene: -; V gene: TRBV9; CDR3 DNA: TGTGCCAGCAGCGTTACAGATTCAAGCAATCAGCCCCAGCATTTT; CDR3 protein: CASSVTDSSNQPQHF
clone size: few; J gene: TRBJ2-2; D gene: -; V gene: TRBV7-3; CDR3 DNA: TGTGCCAGCGCACTAGCGAACACCGGGGAGCTGTTTTTT; CDR3 protein: CASALANTGELFF
clone size: -; J gene: TRBJ1-2; D gene: TRBD1; V gene: TRBV5-4; CDR3 DNA: TGTGCCAGCAGCCTCCAAAGGACAGGGAACTATGGCTACACCTTC; CDR3 protein: CASSLQRTGNYGYTF
clone size: few; J gene: TRBJ1-4; D gene: TRBD1; V gene: TRBV5-6; CDR3 DNA: TGTGCCAGCACCTTAACCGGGACAGGGGAGGAAAAACTGTTTTTT; CDR3 protein: CASTLTGTGEEKLFF
clone size: -; J gene: TRBJ1-1; D gene: TRBD1; V gene: TRBV29-1; CDR3 DNA: TGCAGCGCCGGGGACAGGCTCACTGAAGCTTTCTTT; CDR3 protein: CSAGDRLTEAFF
clone size: -; J gene: TRBJ2-7; D gene: TRBD2; V gene: TRBV30; CDR3 DNA: TGTGCCTGGACGCCTAGCGGGGGGGCCAAGAGTTTC; CDR3 protein: CAWTPSGGAKSF
clone size: -; J gene: TRBJ1-1; D gene: -; V gene: TRBV14; CDR3 DNA: TGTGCCAGCAGCCAAGTTTACGGGGGCACTGAAGCTTTCTTT; CDR3 protein: CASSQVYGGTEAFF
clone size: -; J gene: TRBJ1-5; D gene: -; V gene: TRBV5-6; CDR3 DNA: TGTGCCAGCAGCTTCTCAAATCAGCCCCAGCATTTT; CDR3 protein: CASSFSNQPQHF
clone size: -; J gene: TRBJ2-7; D gene: -; V gene: TRBV5-6; CDR3 DNA: TGTGCCAGCAGCTTCTCGGGGGGCAATCTCTACGAGCAGTACTTC; CDR3 protein: CASSFSGGNLYEQYF